This T cell receptor (beta chain) came from a study of blood T cells in healthy people across ages. General study results and limits: Reliance upon unsorted PBMCs precluded definitive naive versus antigen-experienced comparison. Older individuals had lower TCR beta diversity per million T cells (the decline was roughly linear).

Note on this clonotype: Its antigen is unknown.

Germline-derived CDR1 and CDR2 are MGHDK and SYGVNS. CDR3 size: 16 residues. V dropped 6 bases and J dropped 8 bases, with 24 bases sitting between them. Sample-barcoded 5' priming and a J-beta primer mix drove a second PCR of about 7 to 11 cycles. TCRdb ran MiXCR on the 5' RACE reads and lists one entry per CDR3 protein. Among around 1,500,000 distinct CDR3 sequences listed, about 28% were seen once. The individuals who served as donors were healthy Caucasians living in Russia, aged about 6 to 100. At least 6 micrograms of total RNA were extracted per sample. This clonotype originated in a woman in her 30s in good health. The sequenced sample consisted of blood. The chain has TRBV25-1 and TRBJ2-3; D might be TRBD1 or TRBD2, each matching 5 bases. Written as DNA, the CDR3 is TGTGCCAGCAGCTCCTCGGGGCTGCGATTCAGCGGTACGCAGTATTTT. Translated: CASSSSGLRFSGTQYF. Drawing the rest from reference TRBV25-1 and TRBJ2-3, the complete variable domain is EADIYQTPRYLVIGTGKKITLECSQTMGHDKMYWYQQDPGMELHLIHYSYGVNSTEKGDLSSESTVSRIRTEHFPLTLESARPSHTSQYLCASSSSGLRFSGTQYFGPGTRLTVL.